This T cell receptor (beta chain) was sequenced during a study of early T cells in non-severe SARS-CoV-2 infection. About the study: Unsorted whole-blood RNA was sequenced in bulk, leaving chains unpaired.

Germline CDR1 and CDR2: LNHDA and SQIVND (reference sequence). The CDR3 runs to 15 residues. V shed 6 bases and J 5 bases; nucleotides not matched to a gene: 8. Individual cDNA molecules received unique molecular identifiers during library preparation. TCRdb analysed the 5' RACE reads with MiXCR anew, one entry per CDR3 protein. There are some 91,000 distinct CDR3 sequences in the sample; 9.5% to 11% occur only once, and 4.7% lies in the top ten. Ten or more counts support this clonotype. V is TRBV19 and J is TRBJ2-1; 9 nucleotides align to TRBD2. Sequences were derived from whole blood, sampled at baseline. This sequence was found in an adult who was a healthcare worker with PCR-confirmed SARS-CoV-2 infection or an uninfected control (not recorded which). This CDR3 is CASRTSGRLDNEQFF. DNA of the CDR3: TGTGCCAGTAGGACTAGCGGACGATTAGACAATGAGCAGTTCTTC. Looking up the rest from reference TRBV19 and TRBJ2-1 gives the full variable domain: DGGITQSPKYLFRKEGQNVTLSCEQNLNHDAMYWYRQDPGQGLRLIYYSQIVNDFQKGDIAEGYSVSREKKESFPLTVTSAQKNPTAFYLCASRTSGRLDNEQFFGPGTRLTVL.